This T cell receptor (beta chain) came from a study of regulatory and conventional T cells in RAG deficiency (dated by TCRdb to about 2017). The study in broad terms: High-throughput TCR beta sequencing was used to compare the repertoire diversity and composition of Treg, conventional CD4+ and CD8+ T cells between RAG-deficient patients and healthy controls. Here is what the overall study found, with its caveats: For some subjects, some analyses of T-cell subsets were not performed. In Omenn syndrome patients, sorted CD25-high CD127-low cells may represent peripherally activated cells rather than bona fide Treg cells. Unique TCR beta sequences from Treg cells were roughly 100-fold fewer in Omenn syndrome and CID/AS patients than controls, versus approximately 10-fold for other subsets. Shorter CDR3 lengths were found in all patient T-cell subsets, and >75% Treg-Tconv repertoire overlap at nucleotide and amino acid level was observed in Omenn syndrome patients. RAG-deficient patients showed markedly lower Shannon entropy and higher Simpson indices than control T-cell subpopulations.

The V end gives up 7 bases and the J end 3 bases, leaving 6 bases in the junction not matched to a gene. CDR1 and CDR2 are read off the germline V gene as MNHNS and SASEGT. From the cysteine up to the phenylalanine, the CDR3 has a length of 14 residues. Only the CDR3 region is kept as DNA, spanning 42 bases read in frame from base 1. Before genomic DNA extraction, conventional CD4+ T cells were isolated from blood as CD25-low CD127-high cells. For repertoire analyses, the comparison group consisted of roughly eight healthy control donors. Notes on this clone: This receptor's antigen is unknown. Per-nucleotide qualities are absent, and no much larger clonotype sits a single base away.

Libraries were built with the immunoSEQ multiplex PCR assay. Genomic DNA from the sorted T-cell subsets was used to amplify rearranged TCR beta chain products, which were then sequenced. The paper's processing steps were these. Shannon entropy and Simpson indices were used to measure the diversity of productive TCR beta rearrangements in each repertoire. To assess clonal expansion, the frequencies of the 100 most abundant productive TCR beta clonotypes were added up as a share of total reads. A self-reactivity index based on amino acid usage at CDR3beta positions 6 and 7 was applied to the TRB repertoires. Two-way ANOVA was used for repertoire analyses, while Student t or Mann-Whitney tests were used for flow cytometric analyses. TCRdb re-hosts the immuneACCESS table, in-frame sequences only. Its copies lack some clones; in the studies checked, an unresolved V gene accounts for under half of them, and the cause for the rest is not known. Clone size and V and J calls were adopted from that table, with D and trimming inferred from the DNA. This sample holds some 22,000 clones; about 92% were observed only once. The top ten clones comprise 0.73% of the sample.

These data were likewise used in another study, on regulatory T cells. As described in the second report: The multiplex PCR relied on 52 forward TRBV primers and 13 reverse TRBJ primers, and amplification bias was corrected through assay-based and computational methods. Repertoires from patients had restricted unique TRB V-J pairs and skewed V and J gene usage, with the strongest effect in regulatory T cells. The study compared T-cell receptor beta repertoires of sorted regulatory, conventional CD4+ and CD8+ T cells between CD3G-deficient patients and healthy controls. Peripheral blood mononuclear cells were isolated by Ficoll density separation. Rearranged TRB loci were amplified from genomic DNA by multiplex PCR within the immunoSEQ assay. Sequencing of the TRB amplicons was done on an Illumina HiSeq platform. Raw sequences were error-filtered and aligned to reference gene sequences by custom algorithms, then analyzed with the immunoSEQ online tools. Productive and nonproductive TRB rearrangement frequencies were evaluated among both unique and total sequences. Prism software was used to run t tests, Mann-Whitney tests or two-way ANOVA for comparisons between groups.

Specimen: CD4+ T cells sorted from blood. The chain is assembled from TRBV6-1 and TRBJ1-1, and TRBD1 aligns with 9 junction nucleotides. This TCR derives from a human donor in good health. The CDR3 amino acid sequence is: CASISRDRDTEAFF. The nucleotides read TGTGCCAGCATTTCCCGGGACAGGGACACTGAAGCTTTCTTT.